One and the same sample provided the 10 T cell receptor beta chains below, sequenced in a study of cytomegalovirus exposure and HLA in healthy donors. Primers included in the PCR were 60 Vbeta and 13 Jbeta primers. Generated by immunoSEQ multiplex PCR, the TCRdb table keeps only in-frame clones and is missing some. The sample contains roughly 100,000 clones, 75% to 85% of which appear only once. The sequenced sample was PBMCs. The receptor set was obtained from a woman aged 40 to 50 in good health and CMV-seronegative.

The chain employs TRBV30 and TRBJ1-5, with 8 bases that match TRBD1. The CDR3 is 14 residues long. The germline gives CDR1 GTSNPN, CDR2 SVGIG (reference sequence). J was trimmed by 6 bases and V by 3 bases; bases with no gene match: 7. The CDR3 DNA reads as TGTGCCTGGAGGCGGACAGGGAACGGTCAGCCCCAGCATTTT. It is translated as CAWRRTGNGQPQHF.

This chain connects TRBV4-1 to TRBJ2-7; tentatively, D is TRBD1 (5 bases). The germline CDR1 and CDR2 sequences are MGHRA and YSYEKL. CDR3 length: 14 residues. V was cut by 6 bases and J by 2 bases, with 14 bases left in between. The CDR3 spells CASSVTKGAYEQYF. The CDR3 bases are TGCGCCAGCAGTGTGACAAAAGGGGCCTACGAGCAGTACTTC.

The table lists this clone with a count of one. The gene calls are TRBV6-1 and TRBJ1-2; perhaps TRBD1 as D (5 bases). Germline loops: CDR1 MNHNS, CDR2 SASEGT. The CDR3 sequence is 11 residues long. The V end was cut by 6 bases, the J end by 7 bases, with 9 bases between. CDR3 region: CASRGLGGYTF. CDR3 coding DNA: TGTGCCAGCAGGGGACTAGGTGGCTACACCTTC.

This rearrangement joins TRBV15 to TRBJ1-1; D perhaps matches TRBD1 (5 bases). Germline CDR1 reads LNHNV; CDR2 reads YYDKDF (reference sequence). Trimming cost V 5 bases and J 1 base, with 11 bases left between them. CDR3 length: 14 amino acids. The CDR3 here is CATSGEGQNTEAFF. In DNA form, the CDR3 reads TGTGCCACCAGCGGGGAAGGACAGAACACTGAAGCTTTCTTT.

This chain uses TRBV7-9 with TRBJ1-2; 7 bases agree with TRBD1. Looked up from germline, CDR1 is SEHNR and CDR2 is FQNEAQ (reference sequence). The J segment lost 8 bases and the V segment lost 4 bases, leaving 7 bases of the junction unmatched. This CDR3 contains 13 residues. The CDR3 spells CASSSGQREGYTF. The CDR3 DNA is TGTGCCAGCAGCTCGGGACAGAGGGAGGGCTACACCTTC.

This chain uses TRBV5-6 with TRBJ1-4; TRBD1 matches at 8 bases. J lost 7 bases, V lost 0 bases, and 2 bases had no gene match. Germline assignment: CDR1 SGHDT and CDR2 YYEEEE. The CDR3 length is 14 residues. The CDR3 nucleotides read TGTGCCAGCAGCTTGGCAGGGGGCGTTGAAAAACTGTTTTTT. It translates to CASSLAGGVEKLFF.

The chain combines TRBV11-2 with TRBJ2-7; D gene ambiguous. This CDR3 has 11 residues. Per germline, CDR1 SGHAT and CDR2 FQNNGV. Between the trimmed V and J ends, which lost 4 bases and 6 bases, there was a span of 7 bases. CDR3 in DNA: TGTGCCAGCAGCTCGCGTTCCGAGCAGTACTTC. Encoded protein: CASSSRSEQYF.

V usage is TRBV2 and J usage is TRBJ2-1; the match to TRBD1 covers 9 bases. Germline V gene lookup returns CDR1 SNHLY and CDR2 FYNNEI. This CDR3 has 13 residues. Trimming removed 6 bases from V and 7 bases from J; junction bases left unmatched: 4. DNA for the CDR3: TGTGCCAGCAGAGACAGGGGGGTGAATGAGCAGTTCTTC. Its protein product is CASRDRGVNEQFF.

The genes are TRBV6-1 and TRBJ1-6; 7 bases are shared with TRBD1. The CDR3 runs to 13 residues. Unmatched junction bases numbered 6, after V lost 10 bases and J lost 6 bases. CDR1 is MNHNS and CDR2 is SASEGT in the germline V gene. CDR3 bases: TGTGCCACGAAAGGGACAGTTAATTCACCCCTCCACTTT. Protein product: CATKGTVNSPLHF.

The chain uses TRBV30 and TRBJ2-3; 7 bases are a match to TRBD1. The CDR3 is 14 amino acids. V was clipped by 5 bases and J by 2 bases; unmatched bases: 7. CDR1 is GTSNPN and CDR2 is SVGIG in the germline V gene (reference sequence). The CDR3 DNA reads as TGTGCCTGGGAACAGGGGATGTTCACAGATACGCAGTATTTT. This translates into CAWEQGMFTDTQYF.